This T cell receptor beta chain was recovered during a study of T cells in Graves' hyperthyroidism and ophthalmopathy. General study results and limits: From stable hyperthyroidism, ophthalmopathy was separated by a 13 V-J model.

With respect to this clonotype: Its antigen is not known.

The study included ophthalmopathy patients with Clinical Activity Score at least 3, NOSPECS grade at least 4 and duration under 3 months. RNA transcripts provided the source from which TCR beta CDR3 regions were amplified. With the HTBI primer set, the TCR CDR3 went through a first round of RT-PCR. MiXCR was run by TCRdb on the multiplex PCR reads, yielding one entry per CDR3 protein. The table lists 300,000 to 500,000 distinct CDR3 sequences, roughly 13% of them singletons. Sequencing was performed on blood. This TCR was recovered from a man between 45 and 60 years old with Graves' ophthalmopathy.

The CDR3 coding sequence is TGTGCCAGCACCTCATCGGCCCGGCTTACTGAGCAGTTCTTC. Translated, it gives CASTSSARLTEQFF. This chain uses TRBV6-1 with TRBJ2-1; D ambiguous. CDR3 length: 14 amino acids. V lost 7 bases and J 9 bases, leaving 19 bases between the germline ends. Germline assignment: CDR1 MNHNS and CDR2 SASEGT.